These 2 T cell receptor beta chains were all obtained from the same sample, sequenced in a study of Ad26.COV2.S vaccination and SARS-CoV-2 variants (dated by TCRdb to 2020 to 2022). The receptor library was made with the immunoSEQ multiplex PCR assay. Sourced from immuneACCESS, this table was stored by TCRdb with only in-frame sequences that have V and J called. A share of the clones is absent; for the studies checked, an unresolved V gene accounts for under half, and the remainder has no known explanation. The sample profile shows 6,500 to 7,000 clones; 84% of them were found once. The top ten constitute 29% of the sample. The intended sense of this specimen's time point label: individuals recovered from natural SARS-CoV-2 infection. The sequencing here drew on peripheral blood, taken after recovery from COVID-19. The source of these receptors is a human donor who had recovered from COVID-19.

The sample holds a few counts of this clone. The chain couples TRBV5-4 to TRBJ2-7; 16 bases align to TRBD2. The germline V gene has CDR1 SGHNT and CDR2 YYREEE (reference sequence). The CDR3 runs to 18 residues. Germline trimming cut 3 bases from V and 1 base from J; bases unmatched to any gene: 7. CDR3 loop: CASSSSGTSGRASYEQYF. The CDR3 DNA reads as TGTGCCAGCAGCTCATCCGGGACTAGCGGGAGGGCGTCCTACGAGCAGTACTTC.

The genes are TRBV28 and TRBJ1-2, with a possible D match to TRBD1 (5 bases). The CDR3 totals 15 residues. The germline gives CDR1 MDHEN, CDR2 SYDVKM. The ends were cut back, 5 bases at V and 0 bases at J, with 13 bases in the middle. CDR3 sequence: CASSPRGGANYGYTF. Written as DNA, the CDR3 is TGTGCCAGCAGTCCCCGGGGAGGGGCTAACTATGGCTACACCTTC.